This entry concerns a single TCR beta chain. Antigen: not known. Those who donated were healthy HIV-negative adults, with no recent acute infections or vaccinations reported. The source of the sample is a study of shared clonotypes between healthy human individuals. General study points: Tissues were not sampled, only blood, and their repertoires likely differ.

This CDR3 contains 16 residues. Per germline, CDR1 ENHRY and CDR2 SYGVKD. The ends were cut back, 4 bases at V and 1 base at J, with 17 bases in the middle. Libraries were prepared by immunoSEQ multiplex PCR; TCRdb keeps only in-frame clonotypes and omits some of them. Here the sample spans over 850,000 clones, 70% to 80% being singletons. The genes are TRBV10-3 and TRBJ2-7, with a possible D match to TRBD1 (5 bases). Sequencing input: memory CD4+ T cells from PBMCs. Subset denoted: CD45RA-negative fraction. The sequence came from a man between 18 and 35 years old in good health. Some clones in this sample may be carry-over from other donors' samples. CDR3: CAISARARQSSYEQYF. CDR3 coding DNA: TGTGCCATCAGTGCTAGAGCGAGACAGTCGTCCTACGAGCAGTACTTC.